This T cell receptor (beta chain) was recorded in a study of molecular identifiers for immune sequencing clone quantification. Across the study: Replicates split RNA from around 20,000 or 100,000 naive CD8 cells five ways, and the researchers sequenced four portions.

This clonotype was detected only a few times. Its target is not known. Study-wide points: Same-barcode identical TCR molecules could make highly expanded clones look smaller than they are.

The use of previously described methods and listed TCR primers produced the bulk TCR libraries. TCRdb re-called the PCR reads through MiXCR, storing one row per CDR3 protein. This sample has over 550,000 distinct CDR3 sequences, with about 25% found just once. The V and J ends lost 3 bases and 3 bases respectively, with 12 bases between them. The CDR3 runs 14 residues. Germline V gene sequence: CDR1 MNHEY, CDR2 SMNVEV (reference sequence). This sequence originates from a human donor in good health. Some libraries in this study had Jurkat cell RNA spiked in. V is TRBV27 and J is TRBJ2-7; D is possibly TRBD2 (6 bases). What was sequenced was naive CD8+ T cells from blood, with Jurkat cell RNA spiked in. Subset of the sample: FACS-sorted CD8+CD4-CCR7+CD45RA+ naive T cells. The CDR3 spells CASSFSSGDYEQYF. CDR3 coding DNA: TGTGCCAGCAGTTTTTCGTCGGGGGACTACGAGCAGTACTTC.